The entry that follows covers one T cell receptor (beta chain) sequence. Being one base from a much bigger clone, this may be a read error. Genomic DNA of every subset was divided equally among multiple immunoSEQ plates. Some clones are missing from TCRdb's copy, which holds only in-frame ones; the method was immunoSEQ multiplex PCR. The sample lists around 440,000 clones; approximately 71% were seen once. This specimen comes from a study of shared clonotypes between healthy human individuals. Study in general: Donor composition was a couple of women and a few men, aged 18 to 49.

This clonotype was obtained from a woman aged 40 to 50 in good health. Some clones in this sample may be carry-over from other donors' samples. Sequencing was done on a sample of PBMCs.

The CDR3 coding sequence is TGTGCCAGCAGTTTCGGACTAGATTTGAACGAGCAGTACTTC. Encoded protein: CASSFGLDLNEQYF. The V call is TRBV27, the J call TRBJ2-7; 7 positions match TRBD2. This CDR3 contains 14 residues. Germline V CDR1 and CDR2: MNHEY, SMNVEV (reference sequence). With 3 bases clipped from V and 5 bases from J, the junction kept 7 bases outside the gene matches.